The 2 T cell receptor beta chains below come from one sample, sequenced in a study of blood T cell repertoires in COVID-19. Generated by immunoSEQ multiplex PCR, the TCRdb table keeps only in-frame clones and is missing some. The data show approximately 140,000 clones, approximately 86% seen once. Input material: peripheral blood. The receptors come from a man between 70 and 80 years old with acute or convalescent COVID-19.

The chain has TRBV6-5 and TRBJ1-5; the D gene is possibly TRBD1 (5 bases). Germline V gene lookup returns CDR1 MNHEY and CDR2 SVGAGI. Trimming removed 6 bases at V and 8 bases at J, with 17 bases between. The CDR3 runs to 14 residues. The CDR3 DNA is TGTGCCAGCAGCGACGGGGGGAGAGGAGAGCCCCAGCATTTT. Its protein is CASSDGGRGEPQHF.

The CDR3 region is CASRQGTTQPQHF. CDR3 coding DNA: TGTGCCAGCAGACAGGGCACGACTCAGCCCCAGCATTTT. This chain uses TRBV2 with TRBJ1-5, with D possibly matching TRBD1 (6 bases). Germline CDR1 is SNHLY and CDR2 is FYNNEI. With 6 bases removed from V and 6 bases from J, the gap between germline ends came to 12 bases. The CDR3 is 13 residues long.